These T cell receptor beta chains were read from a single sample in a study of PD-1 blockade in classical Hodgkin lymphoma. Repertoires were generated with immunoSEQ multiplex PCR, while TCRdb's copy carries only in-frame clones and drops some. The sample has about 97,000 clones, approximately 83% seen once; the top ten hold less than 15%. Sample: peripheral blood mononuclear cells (PBMCs), taken at baseline. All receptors come from a human donor with classical Hodgkin lymphoma. The CDR3 runs from the conserved cysteine through the conserved F or W. A D gene is named only where the DNA matches it firmly. Where a row states a size, it is once, few, many or the class of an expanded clone; other rows omit it.

cdr3_nt,cdr3_aa,j_call,d_call,clone_size,v_call
TGCGCCAGCAGCTCGGAAGGGGAAGAGACCCAGTACTTC,CASSSEGEETQYF,TRBJ2-5,NA,NA,TRBV5-1
TGTGCCAGCAGCGTAGGGTGGAGGGGCGAGCAGTACTTC,CASSVGWRGEQYF,TRBJ2-7,NA,NA,TRBV9
TGTGCCTGGAGTACAGGGGGCGCTGGGAATTCACCCCTCCACTTT,CAWSTGGAGNSPLHF,TRBJ1-6,TRBD1,NA,TRBV30
TGTGCCAGCAGCCGGGGCGGGGGCTCCTACAATGAGCAGTTCTTC,CASSRGGGSYNEQFF,TRBJ2-1,TRBD2,NA,TRBV11-3
TGTGCCAGCAGCTTATTGGGACTAGCGGGAGTTGGTGAGCAGTTCTTC,CASSLLGLAGVGEQFF,TRBJ2-1,TRBD2,NA,TRBV7-9
TGCGCCAGCAGTGCGACTAGCGGGAAGGGCGAGGATACGCAGTATTTT,CASSATSGKGEDTQYF,TRBJ2-3,TRBD2,NA,TRBV10-1
TGCGCCAGCAGCTTGGAACAGGGGCTCTACAATGAGCAGTTCTTC,CASSLEQGLYNEQFF,TRBJ2-1,TRBD1,NA,TRBV5-1
TGTGCCAGCAGTGAATATATGGCAGGGCTGGAGACCCAGTACTTC,CASSEYMAGLETQYF,TRBJ2-5,NA,NA,TRBV25-1
TGTGCCAGCAGCGTCATAGCGGGAGGAGAGACCCAGTACTTC,CASSVIAGGETQYF,TRBJ2-5,TRBD2,few,TRBV7-9
TGTGCCAGCAGCGTTACTAGCGGGTGGTACGAGCAGTACTTC,CASSVTSGWYEQYF,TRBJ2-7,TRBD2,NA,TRBV9
TGTGCCTGGAGTGTACTAGGGACTAGCGGGAGTACAGATACGCAGTATTTT,CAWSVLGTSGSTDTQYF,TRBJ2-3,TRBD2,NA,TRBV30
TGTGCCAGCAGCTTGGCCGGGGCAGTTGAAGCTTTCTTT,CASSLAGAVEAFF,TRBJ1-1,NA,NA,TRBV5-4
TGTGCCAGCAGTGAAAACGGAGGCGGGGGGGAGCAGTACTTC,CASSENGGGGEQYF,TRBJ2-7,TRBD2,NA,TRBV2
TGTGCCAGCTCACAAGGACAGCACACAGATACGCAGTATTTT,CASSQGQHTDTQYF,TRBJ2-3,NA,NA,TRBV18
TGCGCCAGCAGCTTCGGACTACAAATGAGCTCCTACAATGAGCAGTTCTTC,CASSFGLQMSSYNEQFF,TRBJ2-1,NA,NA,TRBV5-1
TGTGCCAGCAGTACCAATGGAAACAATGAGCAGTTCTTC,CASSTNGNNEQFF,TRBJ2-1,NA,once,TRBV2
TGTGCCAGTAGTATTGGCAGCCGTTACAATGAGCAGTTCTTC,CASSIGSRYNEQFF,TRBJ2-1,NA,NA,TRBV19
TGCGCCAGCAGCACCCGGACTAGCGGCTACGAGCAGTACTTC,CASSTRTSGYEQYF,TRBJ2-7,TRBD2,NA,TRBV5-1
TGTGCCATCAGTGAGGGGGGCGGCACAGATACGCAGTATTTT,CAISEGGGTDTQYF,TRBJ2-3,NA,once,TRBV10-3
TGTGCCAGCAGCTTAGGCTCTAGACAGGGGTCCGGCTACACCTTC,CASSLGSRQGSGYTF,TRBJ1-2,TRBD1,NA,TRBV7-2
TGTGCCAGCACTGGGGACATGGCCTACGAGCAGTACTTC,CASTGDMAYEQYF,TRBJ2-7,NA,NA,TRBV6-1
TGTGCCATCAGTAGGGGAGGCCGGGATGAGCAGTTCTTC,CAISRGGRDEQFF,TRBJ2-1,NA,NA,TRBV10-3
TGTGCCAGCAGCTTAGCCTTCGGCACCGGGGAGCTGTTTTTT,CASSLAFGTGELFF,TRBJ2-2,NA,NA,TRBV7-2
TGCAGCGTTGAAGGGGCTAGCGGGACAAGCACAGATACGCAGTATTTT,CSVEGASGTSTDTQYF,TRBJ2-3,TRBD2,NA,TRBV29-1
TGTGCCAGCACCCCGGTGGGGCGGGGTGGCTACACCTTC,CASTPVGRGGYTF,TRBJ1-2,NA,NA,TRBV5-6
TGTGCCAGCTCGGGGACAGAACTTTCACCCCTCCACTTT,CASSGTELSPLHF,TRBJ1-6,TRBD1,NA,TRBV18
TGTGCCAGTAGTATGCCCGTTGGGGGCGGGTCAGAGACCCAGTACTTC,CASSMPVGGGSETQYF,TRBJ2-5,NA,NA,TRBV19
TGTGCCAGCAGCCAAGATCTTGCCACTGAAGCTTTCTTT,CASSQDLATEAFF,TRBJ1-1,NA,NA,TRBV14
TGTGCCAGCTCATCGCTAAGACTCTACGAGCAGTACTTC,CASSSLRLYEQYF,TRBJ2-7,NA,NA,TRBV18
TGTGCCTCTAAGCGGGAGGATAGCTCCTACAATGAGCAGTTCTTC,CASKREDSSYNEQFF,TRBJ2-1,TRBD2,few,TRBV4-2